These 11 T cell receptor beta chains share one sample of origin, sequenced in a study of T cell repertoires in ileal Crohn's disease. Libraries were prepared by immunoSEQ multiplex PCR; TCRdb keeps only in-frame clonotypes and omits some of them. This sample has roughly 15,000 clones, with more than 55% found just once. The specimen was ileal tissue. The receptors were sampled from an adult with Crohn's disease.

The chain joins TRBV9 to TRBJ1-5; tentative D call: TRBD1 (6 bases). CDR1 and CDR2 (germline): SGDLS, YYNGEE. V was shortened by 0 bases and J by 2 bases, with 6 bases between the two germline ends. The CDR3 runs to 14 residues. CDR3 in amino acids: CASSVGQGNQPQHF. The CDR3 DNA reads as TGTGCCAGCAGCGTAGGACAGGGCAATCAGCCCCAGCATTTT.

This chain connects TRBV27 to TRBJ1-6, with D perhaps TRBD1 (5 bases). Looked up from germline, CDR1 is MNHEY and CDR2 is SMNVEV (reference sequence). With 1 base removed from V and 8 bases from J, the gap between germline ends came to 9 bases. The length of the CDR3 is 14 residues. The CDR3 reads CASSLLGQDSPLHF. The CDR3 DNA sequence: TGTGCCAGCAGTTTATTGGGGCAGGATTCACCCCTCCACTTT.

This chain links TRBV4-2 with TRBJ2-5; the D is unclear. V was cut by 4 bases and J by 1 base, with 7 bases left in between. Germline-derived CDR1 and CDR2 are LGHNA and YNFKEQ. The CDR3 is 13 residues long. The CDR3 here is CASSLRAQETQYF. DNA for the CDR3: TGTGCCAGCAGCCTGAGAGCCCAAGAGACCCAGTACTTC.

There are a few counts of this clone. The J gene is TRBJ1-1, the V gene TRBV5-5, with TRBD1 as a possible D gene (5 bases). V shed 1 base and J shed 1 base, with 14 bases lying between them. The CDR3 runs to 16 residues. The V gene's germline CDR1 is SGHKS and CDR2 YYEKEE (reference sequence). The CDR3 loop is CASSLSAWGGNTEAFF. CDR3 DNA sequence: TGTGCCAGCAGCTTGTCGGCGTGGGGGGGGAACACTGAAGCTTTCTTT.

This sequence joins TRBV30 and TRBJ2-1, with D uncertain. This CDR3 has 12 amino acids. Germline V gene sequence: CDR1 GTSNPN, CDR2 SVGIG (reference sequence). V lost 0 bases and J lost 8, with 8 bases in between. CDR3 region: CAWSVRVDEQFF. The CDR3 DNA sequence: TGTGCCTGGAGTGTAAGAGTAGATGAGCAGTTCTTC.

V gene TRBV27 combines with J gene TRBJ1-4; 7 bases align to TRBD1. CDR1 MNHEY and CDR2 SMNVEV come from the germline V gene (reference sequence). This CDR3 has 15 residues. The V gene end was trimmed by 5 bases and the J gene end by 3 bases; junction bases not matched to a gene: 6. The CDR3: CASSPQGLANEKLFF. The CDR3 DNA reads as TGTGCCAGCAGTCCACAGGGGTTAGCTAATGAAAAACTGTTTTTT.

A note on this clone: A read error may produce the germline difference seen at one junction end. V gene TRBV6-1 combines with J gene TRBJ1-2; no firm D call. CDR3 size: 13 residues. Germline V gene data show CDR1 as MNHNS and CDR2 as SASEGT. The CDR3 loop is CASSPWSNDGYTF. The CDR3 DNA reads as TGTGCCAGCAGCCCGTGGTCTAACGATGGCTACACCTTC.

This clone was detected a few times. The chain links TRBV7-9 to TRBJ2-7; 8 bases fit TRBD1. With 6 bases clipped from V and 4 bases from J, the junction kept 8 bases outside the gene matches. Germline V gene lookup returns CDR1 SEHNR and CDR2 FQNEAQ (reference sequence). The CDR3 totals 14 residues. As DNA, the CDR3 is TGTGCCAGCAGTCCAGGACAGGGAATATACGAGCAGTACTTC. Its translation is CASSPGQGIYEQYF. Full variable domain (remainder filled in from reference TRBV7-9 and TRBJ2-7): DTGVSQNPRHKITKRGQNVTFRCDPISEHNRLYWYRQTLGQGPEFLTYFQNEAQLEKSRLLSDRFSAERPKGSFSTLEIQRTEQGDSAMYLCASSPGQGIYEQYFGPGTRLTVT.

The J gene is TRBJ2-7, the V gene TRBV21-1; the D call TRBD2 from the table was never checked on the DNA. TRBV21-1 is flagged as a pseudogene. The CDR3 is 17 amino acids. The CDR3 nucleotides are TGTGCCAGCAGCAAAGAATTCTGGGACTACTCATTCTACGAGCAGTACTTC. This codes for CASSKEFWDYSFYEQYF.

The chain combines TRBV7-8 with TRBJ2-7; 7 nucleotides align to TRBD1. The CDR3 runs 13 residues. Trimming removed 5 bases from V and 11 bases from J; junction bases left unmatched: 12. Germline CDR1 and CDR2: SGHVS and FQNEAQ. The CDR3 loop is CASSRGDRELKYF. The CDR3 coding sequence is TGTGCCAGCAGCAGAGGAGACAGGGAGTTAAAGTACTTC.

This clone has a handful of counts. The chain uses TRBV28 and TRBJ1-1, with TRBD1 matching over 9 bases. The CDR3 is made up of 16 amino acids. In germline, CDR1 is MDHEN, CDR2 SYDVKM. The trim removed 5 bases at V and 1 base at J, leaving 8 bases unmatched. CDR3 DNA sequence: TGTGCCAGCAGTCTCACCGGGACAGGGCAGAACACTGAAGCTTTCTTT. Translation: CASSLTGTGQNTEAFF.